This TCR beta chain stems from a study of blood T cell repertoires in COVID-19. TCRdb keeps only in-frame clones here, not all; method: immunoSEQ multiplex PCR. The sample carries 150,000 to 200,000 clones, 86% recorded once. The J segment lost 7 bases and the V segment lost 4 bases, leaving 10 bases of the junction unmatched. The CDR3 is 15 residues long. Germline V gene sequence: CDR1 SGHRS, CDR2 YFSETQ. Sequenced input: peripheral blood. The gene calls are TRBV5-1 and TRBJ1-2; 10 positions match TRBD1. The source of this sequence is a man in his sixties or seventies with acute or convalescent COVID-19. The CDR3 reads CASSPDRGPRGGYTF. As DNA, the CDR3 is TGCGCCAGCAGCCCCGACAGGGGGCCAAGGGGTGGCTACACCTTC.